A selection of T cell receptor beta chains follows, all from one sample in a study of blood T cell repertoires in COVID-19. Clones were sequenced by immunoSEQ multiplex PCR, and TCRdb holds only the in-frame ones, with some missing. Of around 200,000 clones listed, around 75% are singletons. Material for sequencing was peripheral blood. The receptors come from a woman aged 40 to 50 with COVID-19, enrolled during active disease. The CDR3 runs from the conserved cysteine through the conserved F or W. Fields, in order: J gene, clone size, D gene, V gene, CDR3 DNA, CDR3 protein. D genes are given only for firm matches. Some rows mark clone size as missing; the rest say once, few, many or name a class of expanded clone.

J gene: TRBJ2-7; clone size: -; D gene: -; V gene: TRBV10-3; CDR3 DNA: TGTGCCACCCAAGCCTCCGGTTTTGGTCTCTACGAGCAGTACTTC; CDR3 protein: CATQASGFGLYEQYF
J gene: TRBJ1-6; clone size: -; D gene: -; V gene: TRBV5-8; CDR3 DNA: TGTGCCAGCAGGGTCCCCAGGCTTAATTCACCCCTCCACTTT; CDR3 protein: CASRVPRLNSPLHF
J gene: TRBJ2-2; clone size: -; D gene: TRBD1; V gene: TRBV27; CDR3 DNA: TGTGCCAGCCTGAAGAACCCAGGGGGCCCGAGCACCGGGGAGCTGTTTTTT; CDR3 protein: CASLKNPGGPSTGELFF
J gene: TRBJ2-7; clone size: -; D gene: TRBD1; V gene: TRBV6-5; CDR3 DNA: TGTGCCAGCATAAGGCTATCGGCAGGGGGCAACGAGCAGTACTTC; CDR3 protein: CASIRLSAGGNEQYF
J gene: TRBJ2-2; clone size: -; D gene: TRBD2; V gene: TRBV5-4; CDR3 DNA: TGTGCCAGCAGCTTGGATCCTAGCGGGAACACCGGGGAGCTGTTTTTT; CDR3 protein: CASSLDPSGNTGELFF
J gene: TRBJ1-3; clone size: -; D gene: TRBD1; V gene: TRBV11-2; CDR3 DNA: TGTGCCAGCAGCTTCGGGACAGGTGGAAACACCATATATTTT; CDR3 protein: CASSFGTGGNTIYF
J gene: TRBJ2-5; clone size: few; D gene: TRBD2; V gene: TRBV7-7; CDR3 DNA: TGTGCCAGCAGCAAGGGACTAGCGGGGGGAGAAGAGACCCAGTACTTC; CDR3 protein: CASSKGLAGGEETQYF
J gene: TRBJ2-7; clone size: -; D gene: TRBD1; V gene: TRBV29-1; CDR3 DNA: TGCAGCGTTGAAGATGCCCACAGGGGGTTCTACGAGCAGTACTTC; CDR3 protein: CSVEDAHRGFYEQYF
J gene: TRBJ1-2; clone size: -; D gene: -; V gene: TRBV19; CDR3 DNA: TGTGCCAGTAGTAACAGCTATGGCTACACCTTC; CDR3 protein: CASSNSYGYTF
J gene: TRBJ2-2; clone size: -; D gene: -; V gene: TRBV29-1; CDR3 DNA: TGCAGCGTTCGGCAGGGAGGGAACACCGGGGAGCTGTTTTTT; CDR3 protein: CSVRQGGNTGELFF
J gene: TRBJ2-3; clone size: -; D gene: -; V gene: TRBV5-4; CDR3 DNA: TGTGCCAGCAGCTTGTTGTCCCAAACAGATACGCAGTATTTT; CDR3 protein: CASSLLSQTDTQYF
J gene: TRBJ2-7; clone size: -; D gene: -; V gene: TRBV6-5; CDR3 DNA: TGTGCCAGCAGTTACGGGACTCCTGCGCTGGAGTATGAGCAGTACTTC; CDR3 protein: CASSYGTPALEYEQYF